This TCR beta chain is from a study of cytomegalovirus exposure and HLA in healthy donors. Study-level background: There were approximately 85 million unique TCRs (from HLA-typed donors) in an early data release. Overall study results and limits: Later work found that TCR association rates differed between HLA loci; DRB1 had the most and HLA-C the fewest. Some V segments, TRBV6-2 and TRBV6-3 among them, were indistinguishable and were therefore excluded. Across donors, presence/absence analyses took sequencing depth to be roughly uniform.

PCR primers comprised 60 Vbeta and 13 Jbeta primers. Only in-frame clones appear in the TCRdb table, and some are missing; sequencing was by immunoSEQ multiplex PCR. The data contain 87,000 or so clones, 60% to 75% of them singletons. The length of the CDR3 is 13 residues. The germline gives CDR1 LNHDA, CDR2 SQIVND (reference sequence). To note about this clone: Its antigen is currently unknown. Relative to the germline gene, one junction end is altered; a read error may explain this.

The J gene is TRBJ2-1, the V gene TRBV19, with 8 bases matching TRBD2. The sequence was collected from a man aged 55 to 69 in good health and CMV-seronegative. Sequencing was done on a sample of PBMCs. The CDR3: CASSITGTSGTVF. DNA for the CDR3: TGTGCCAGTAGTATTACCGGGACTAGTGGTACGGTCTTC.